Below are 3 T cell receptor beta chains sequenced from a single sample in a study of blood T cells in healthy people across ages. It was with a sample-barcoded 5' primer and a J-beta primer mix that a second PCR of roughly 7 to 12 cycles was run. MiXCR, applied by TCRdb to the 5' RACE reads, yields one record per CDR3 protein. The sample includes 650,000 to 700,000 distinct CDR3 sequences, about 51% of them seen just once. The sequenced material came from blood. All receptors derive from a woman at least 80 years old in good health.

This chain uses TRBV20-1 with TRBJ1-3, with D hard to call. The CDR3 is 14 amino acids. The V end was cut by 6 bases, the J end by 4 bases, with 16 bases between. CDR1 and CDR2 (germline): DFQATT, SNEGSKA (reference sequence). CDR3 nucleotides: TGCAGTGCGATTGATTCGGTTTTAGGAAACACCATATATTTT. This translates into CSAIDSVLGNTIYF.

In its sample, this clonotype was seen many times. The chain couples TRBV7-3 to TRBJ2-5; D ambiguous. V was cut by 3 bases and J by 5 bases, with 10 bases left in between. The germline V gene has CDR1 SGHTA and CDR2 FQGTGA. The CDR3 is 13 residues long. The CDR3 sequence: CASSFGTVETQYF. The CDR3 DNA reads TGTGCCAGCAGCTTCGGAACTGTGGAGACCCAGTACTTC.

A remark on this clonotype: A much more abundant neighbour one base away suggests this may be a read error. V is TRBV2 and J is TRBJ2-1, with D perhaps given as TRBD1 or TRBD2 (6 bases each). This CDR3 comprises 13 residues. The V gene's germline CDR1 is SNHLY and CDR2 FYNNEI. Trimming took 7 bases from V and 13 from J, leaving 20 bases between them. The CDR3 is CASKGGSQETQFF. The CDR3 DNA is TGTGCCAGCAAAGGGGGGTCACAAGAGACCCAGTTCTTC.